Listed below are T cell receptor beta chains from one sample, sequenced in a study of T cells in Graves' hyperthyroidism and ophthalmopathy. TCRdb processed the multiplex PCR reads anew with MiXCR; each CDR3 protein has one entry. The table records around 600,000 distinct CDR3 sequences, 14% of them present only once. The source material was blood. The source is a woman aged 18-29 years with Graves' ophthalmopathy. Both conserved end residues are trimmed from each CDR3. Each record gives: J gene, V gene, CDR3 protein.

TRBJ1-5,TRBV28,ASLGFNQPQH
TRBJ2-7,TRBV11-2,ASSSSQGDSSYEQY
TRBJ1-3,TRBV10-3,AISESTDYSGNTIY
TRBJ2-5,TRBV28,ASSTGTSGIQETQY
TRBJ2-1,TRBV25-1,ASSEWPSGSGDEQF
TRBJ1-1,TRBV4-2,ASSQVGPGDTEAF
TRBJ2-1,TRBV7-8,ASRSEGGTYNDEQF
TRBJ1-5,TRBV9,ASSLDSRVNQPQH
TRBJ1-1,TRBV5-6,ASSLGGDSFWAF
TRBJ1-1,TRBV30,AWGEAMTEAF
TRBJ2-1,TRBV27,ASSAGTGGRNEQF
TRBJ1-4,TRBV6-1,ASSSHRAEKLF
TRBJ1-1,TRBV3-1,ASSPFVGSTEAF
TRBJ1-5,TRBV6-1,ASSSGTVSNQPQH
TRBJ2-5,TRBV5-1,ASRLGSTGAETQY
TRBJ2-5,TRBV7-6,ASSLARTRRPLQETQY
TRBJ2-1,TRBV12-5,ASGHGTSGSKGYHEQF
TRBJ1-1,TRBV7-2,ASSRQGGINTEAF
TRBJ1-3,TRBV4-2,ASSQDKSGGGGNTIY
TRBJ1-5,TRBV6-1,ASSLWAATTNQPQH
TRBJ2-1,TRBV29-1,SVYDRGSTGGNEQF
TRBJ2-1,TRBV7-3,ASSPLGTSGYNEQF
TRBJ1-5,TRBV2,ASSDWGAGQPQH
TRBJ1-5,TRBV19,ASSALTGGNQPQH
TRBJ2-5,TRBV6-2/TRBV6-3,ASTNGRSETQY
TRBJ1-4,TRBV15,ATSWSGYEKLF
TRBJ2-2,TRBV7-8,ASLGLAGADGELF
TRBJ1-4,TRBV20-1,SARDRGQLNEKLF
TRBJ2-3,TRBV7-9,ASSLGGRLTDTQY
TRBJ1-2,TRBV7-3,ASSLTGGGGGYT
TRBJ2-5,TRBV10-3,AISDPTFQETQY
TRBJ2-7,TRBV19,ASSRLAGAGEQY
TRBJ1-2,TRBV19,ASRPTRDRGPDGGYT